The clone carrying this T cell receptor beta chain occurred a few times. The antigen is not known. Sorting recovered naive CD8 T cells on a CD8+CD4-CCR7+CD45RA+ profile. Preparation of the bulk TCR libraries relied on previously described methods and listed TCR primers. Via MiXCR, TCRdb re-called the PCR reads, giving one row per CDR3 protein. In the table there are 460,000 or so distinct CDR3 sequences, under 30% of which are singletons. The sample belongs to a study of molecular identifiers for immune sequencing clone quantification. Whole-study results and caveats: The study reportedly detected spiked Jurkat TCR RNA from one cell among about a million naive cells.

This CDR3 is built from 19 residues. Trimming cost V 2 bases and J 0 bases; bases outside gene matches: 12. Per germline, CDR1 LNHNV and CDR2 YYDKDF (reference sequence). J is TRBJ2-7 and V is TRBV15; 11 bases align to TRBD1. Sequenced material: naive CD8+ T cells from blood, with Jurkat cell RNA spiked in. The subset was: FACS-sorted CD8+CD4-CCR7+CD45RA+ naive T cells. This sequence was found in a human donor in good health. Some libraries in this study had Jurkat cell RNA spiked in. CDR3 coding DNA: TGTGCCACCAGCAGACCCTTTGAACTAGGACAGGGGGCCTCCTACGAGCAGTACTTC. Translation gives CATSRPFELGQGASYEQYF.